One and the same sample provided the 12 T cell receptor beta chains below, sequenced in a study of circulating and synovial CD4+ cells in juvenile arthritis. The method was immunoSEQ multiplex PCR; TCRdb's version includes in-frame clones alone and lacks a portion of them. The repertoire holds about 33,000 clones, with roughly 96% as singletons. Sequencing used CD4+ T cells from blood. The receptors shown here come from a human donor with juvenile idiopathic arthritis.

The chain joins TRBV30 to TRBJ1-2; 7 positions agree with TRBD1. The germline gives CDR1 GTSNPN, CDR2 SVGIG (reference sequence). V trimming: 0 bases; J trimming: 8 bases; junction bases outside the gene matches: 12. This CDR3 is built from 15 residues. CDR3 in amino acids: CAWSVSLEGAAGYTF. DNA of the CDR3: TGTGCCTGGAGTGTTAGCTTGGAGGGGGCTGCCGGCTACACCTTC.

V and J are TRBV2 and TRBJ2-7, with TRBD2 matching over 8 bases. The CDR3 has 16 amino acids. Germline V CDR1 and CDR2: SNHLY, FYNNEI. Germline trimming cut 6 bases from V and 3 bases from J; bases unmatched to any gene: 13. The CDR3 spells CASRIGAGVMVYEQYF. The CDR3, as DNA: TGTGCCAGCAGGATCGGAGCGGGGGTCATGGTCTACGAGCAGTACTTC.

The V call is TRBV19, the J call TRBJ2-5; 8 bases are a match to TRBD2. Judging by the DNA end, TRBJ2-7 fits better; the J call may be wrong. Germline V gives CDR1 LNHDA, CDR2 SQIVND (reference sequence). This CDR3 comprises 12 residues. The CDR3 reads CASSGTSYEQYF. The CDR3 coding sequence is TGTGCCAGTAGCGGGACTAGCTACGAGCAGTACTTC.

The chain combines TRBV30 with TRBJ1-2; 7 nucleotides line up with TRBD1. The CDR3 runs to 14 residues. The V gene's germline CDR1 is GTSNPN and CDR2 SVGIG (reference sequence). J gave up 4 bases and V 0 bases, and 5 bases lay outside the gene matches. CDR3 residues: CAWSVGTASYGYTF. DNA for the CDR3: TGTGCCTGGAGTGTGGGGACAGCAAGCTATGGCTACACCTTC.

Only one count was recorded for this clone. CDR3 protein: CASSLTLDTQYF. The CDR3 DNA follows: TGTGCCAGCAGTTTGACTTTAGATACGCAGTATTTT. The rearrangement uses TRBV6-6 and TRBJ2-3, with D unclear. The V end lost 4 bases, the J end lost 5 bases, and 7 bases lay between the germline ends. Germline values: CDR1 MNHNY, CDR2 SVGAGI (reference sequence). The CDR3 is made up of 12 amino acids.

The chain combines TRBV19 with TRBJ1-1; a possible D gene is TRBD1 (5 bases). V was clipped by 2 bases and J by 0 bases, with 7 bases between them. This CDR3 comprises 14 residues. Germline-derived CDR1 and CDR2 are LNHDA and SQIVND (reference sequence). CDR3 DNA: TGTGCCAGTAGTATACCAGGGCTGAACACTGAAGCTTTCTTT. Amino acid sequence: CASSIPGLNTEAFF.

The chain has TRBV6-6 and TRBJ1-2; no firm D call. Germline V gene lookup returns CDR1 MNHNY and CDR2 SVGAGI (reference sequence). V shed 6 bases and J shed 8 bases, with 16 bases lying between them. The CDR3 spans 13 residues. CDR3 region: CASSPAQTGGYTF. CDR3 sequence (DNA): TGTGCCAGCAGCCCAGCCCAGACGGGAGGCTACACCTTC.

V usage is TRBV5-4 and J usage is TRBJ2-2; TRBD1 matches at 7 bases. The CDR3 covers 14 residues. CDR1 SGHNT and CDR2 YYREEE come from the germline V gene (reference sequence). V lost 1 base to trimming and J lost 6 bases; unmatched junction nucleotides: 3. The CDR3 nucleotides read TGTGCCAGCAGCTTGACAGGGGTTTCCGGGGAGCTGTTTTTT. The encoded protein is CASSLTGVSGELFF.

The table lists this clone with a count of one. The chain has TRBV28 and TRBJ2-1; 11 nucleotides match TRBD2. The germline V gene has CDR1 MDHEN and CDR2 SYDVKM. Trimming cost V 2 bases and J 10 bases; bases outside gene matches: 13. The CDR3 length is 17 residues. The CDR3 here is CASSLGLAGGRTHEQFF. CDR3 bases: TGTGCCAGCAGTTTAGGCCTAGCGGGGGGCCGTACCCACGAGCAGTTCTTC.

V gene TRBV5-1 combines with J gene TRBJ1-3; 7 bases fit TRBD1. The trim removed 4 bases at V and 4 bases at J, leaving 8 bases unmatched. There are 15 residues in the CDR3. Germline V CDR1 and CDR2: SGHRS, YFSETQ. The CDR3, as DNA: TGCGCCAGCAGCCCGAAGGGGACAGTCGGAAACACCATATATTTT. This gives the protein CASSPKGTVGNTIYF.

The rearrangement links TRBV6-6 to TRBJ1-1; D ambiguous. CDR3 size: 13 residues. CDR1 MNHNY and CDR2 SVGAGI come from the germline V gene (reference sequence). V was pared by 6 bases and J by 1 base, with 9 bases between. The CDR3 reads CASRRNTNTEAFF. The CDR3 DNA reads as TGTGCCAGCAGACGAAACACGAACACTGAAGCTTTCTTT.

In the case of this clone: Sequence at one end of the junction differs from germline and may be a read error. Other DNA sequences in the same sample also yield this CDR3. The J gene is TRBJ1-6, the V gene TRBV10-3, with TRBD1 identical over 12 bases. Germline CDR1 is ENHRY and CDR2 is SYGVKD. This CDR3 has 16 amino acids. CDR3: CAISPGQGAFNSPLHF. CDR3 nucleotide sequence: TGTGCCATCAGTCCGGGACAGGGGGCATTTAATTCCCCCCTCCACTTT.